This T cell receptor beta chain was captured in a study of tumor-infiltrating lymphocytes in oesophageal squamous cell carcinoma. TCRdb used MiXCR to reprocess the PCR reads, holding one entry per CDR3 protein. Seen here are 18,000 or so distinct CDR3 sequences, roughly two fifths observed once, and the top ten hold roughly a fifth. The table lists this clonotype with many counts. The sequence came from a male donor with esophageal squamous cell carcinoma. Sample: esophageal tumor tissue.

CDR3 loop: CASSYSVGGGSGQYF. In nucleotides, the CDR3 is TGTGCCAGCAGTTACTCTGTGGGAGGGGGGTCGGGGCAGTACTTC. J is TRBJ2-4 and V is TRBV6-6; tentative D call: TRBD2 (7 bases). Trimming removed 0 bases at V and 13 bases at J, with 19 bases between. CDR3 size: 15 residues. Per germline, CDR1 MNHNY and CDR2 SVGAGI (reference sequence).